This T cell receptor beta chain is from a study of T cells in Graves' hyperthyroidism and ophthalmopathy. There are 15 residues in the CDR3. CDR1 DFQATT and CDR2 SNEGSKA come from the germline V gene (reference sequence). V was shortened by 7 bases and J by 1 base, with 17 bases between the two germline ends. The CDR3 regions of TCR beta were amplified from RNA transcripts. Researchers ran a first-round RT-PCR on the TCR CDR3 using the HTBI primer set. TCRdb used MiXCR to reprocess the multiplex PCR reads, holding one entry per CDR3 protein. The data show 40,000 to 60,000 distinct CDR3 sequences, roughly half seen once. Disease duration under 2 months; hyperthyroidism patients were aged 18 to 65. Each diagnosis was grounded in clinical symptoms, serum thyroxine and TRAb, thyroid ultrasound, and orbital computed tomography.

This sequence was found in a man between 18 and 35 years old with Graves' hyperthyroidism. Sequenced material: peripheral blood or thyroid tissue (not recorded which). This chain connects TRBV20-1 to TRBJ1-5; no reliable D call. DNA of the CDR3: TGCAGTGAAATGGGCTCCCTGAGAAGCAATCAGCCCCAGCATTTT. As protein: CSEMGSLRSNQPQHF.